This T cell receptor (beta chain) was sequenced in a study of liver allograft versus peripheral blood T cells. Across the whole study: Repertoires from peripheral blood of liver transplant recipients were compared with those inside their transplanted livers.

For this clonotype: Its antigen is as yet unknown.

Study-level results: Intragraft liver T cell receptor repertoires reportedly differed from peripheral blood repertoires.

V lost 0 bases to trimming and J lost 7 bases, with 4 bases between them. The CDR3 covers 12 residues. Germline-derived CDR1 and CDR2 are DFQATT and SNEGSKA (reference sequence). A single record per CDR3 protein comes from TCRdb applying MiXCR to the reads. The table has 2,500 to 3,500 distinct CDR3 sequences, 16% seen once. The clonotype was recovered from a human patient who had a liver transplant. The T cells may partly be graft donor cells. This rearrangement joins TRBV20-1 to TRBJ1-6, with unresolved D. This chain's CDR3 is CSARDANSPLHF. In DNA, the CDR3 is TGCAGTGCTAGAGACGCGAATTCACCCCTCCACTTT.